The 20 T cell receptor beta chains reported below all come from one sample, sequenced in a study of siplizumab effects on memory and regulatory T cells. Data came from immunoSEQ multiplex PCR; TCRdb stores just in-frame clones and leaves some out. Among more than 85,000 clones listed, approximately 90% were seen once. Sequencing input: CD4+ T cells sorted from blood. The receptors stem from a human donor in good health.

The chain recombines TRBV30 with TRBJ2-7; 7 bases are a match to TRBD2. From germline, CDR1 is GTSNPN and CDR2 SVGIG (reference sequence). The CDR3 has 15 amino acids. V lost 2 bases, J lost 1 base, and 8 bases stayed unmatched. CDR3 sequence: CAWSPPSGASYEQYF. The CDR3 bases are TGTGCCTGGAGTCCTCCTAGCGGAGCTTCCTACGAGCAGTACTTC.

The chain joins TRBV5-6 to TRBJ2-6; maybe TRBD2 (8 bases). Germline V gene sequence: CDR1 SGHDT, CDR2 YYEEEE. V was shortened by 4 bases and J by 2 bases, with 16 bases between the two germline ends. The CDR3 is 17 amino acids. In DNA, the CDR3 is TGTGCCAGCAGCGGGGACAGCGGGGGCGCTGGGGCCAACGTCCTGACTTTC. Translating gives CASSGDSGGAGANVLTF.

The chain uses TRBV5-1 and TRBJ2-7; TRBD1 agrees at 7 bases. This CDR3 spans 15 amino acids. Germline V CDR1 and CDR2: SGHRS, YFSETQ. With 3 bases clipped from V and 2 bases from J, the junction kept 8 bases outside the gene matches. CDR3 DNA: TGCGCCAGCAGCTGGGCCTCAGGGGGTGCCTACGAGCAGTACTTC. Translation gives CASSWASGGAYEQYF.

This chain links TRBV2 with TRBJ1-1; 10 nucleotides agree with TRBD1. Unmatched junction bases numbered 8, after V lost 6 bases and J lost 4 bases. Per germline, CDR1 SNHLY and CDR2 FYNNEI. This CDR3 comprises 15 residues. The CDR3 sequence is CASRPTGGVVTEAFF. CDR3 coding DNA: TGTGCCAGCAGACCGACAGGGGGCGTCGTCACTGAAGCTTTCTTT.

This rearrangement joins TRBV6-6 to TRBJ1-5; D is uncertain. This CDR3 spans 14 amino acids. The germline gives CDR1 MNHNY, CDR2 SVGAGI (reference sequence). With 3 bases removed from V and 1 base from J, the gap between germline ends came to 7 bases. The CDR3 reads CASSYGDSNQPQHF. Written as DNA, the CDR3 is TGTGCCAGCAGTTATGGAGACAGCAATCAGCCCCAGCATTTT.

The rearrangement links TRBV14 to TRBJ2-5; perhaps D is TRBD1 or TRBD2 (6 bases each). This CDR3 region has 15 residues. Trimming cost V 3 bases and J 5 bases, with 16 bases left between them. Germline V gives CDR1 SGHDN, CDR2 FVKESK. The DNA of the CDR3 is TGTGCCAGCAGCCACCGGGTCCGGGGGCGCGAGACCCAGTACTTC. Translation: CASSHRVRGRETQYF.

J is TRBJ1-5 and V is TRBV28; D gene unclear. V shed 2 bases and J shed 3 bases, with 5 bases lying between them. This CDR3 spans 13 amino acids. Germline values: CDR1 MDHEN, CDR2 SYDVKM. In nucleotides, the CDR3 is TGTGCCAGCAGTTTAACAGACAATCAGCCCCAGCATTTT. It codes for CASSLTDNQPQHF.

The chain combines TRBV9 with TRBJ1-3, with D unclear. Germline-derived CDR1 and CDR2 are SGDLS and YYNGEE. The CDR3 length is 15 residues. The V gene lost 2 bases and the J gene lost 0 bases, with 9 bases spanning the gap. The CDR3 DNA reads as TGTGCCAGCAGCGTTCAAGATTACTCTGGAAACACCATATATTTT. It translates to CASSVQDYSGNTIYF.

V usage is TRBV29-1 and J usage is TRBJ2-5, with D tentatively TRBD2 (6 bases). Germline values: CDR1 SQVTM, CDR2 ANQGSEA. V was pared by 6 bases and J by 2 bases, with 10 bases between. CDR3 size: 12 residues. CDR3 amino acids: CSVGLLQETQYF. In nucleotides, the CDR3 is TGCAGCGTAGGACTACTGCAAGAGACCCAGTACTTC.

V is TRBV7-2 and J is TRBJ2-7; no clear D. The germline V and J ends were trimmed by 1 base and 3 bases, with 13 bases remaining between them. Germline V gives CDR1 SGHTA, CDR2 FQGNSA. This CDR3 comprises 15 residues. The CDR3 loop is CASSLVITTIYEQYF. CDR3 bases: TGTGCCAGCAGCTTAGTCATCACAACGATCTACGAGCAGTACTTC.

The CDR3 nucleotides are TGCGCCAGCAGCTTGAGTATCCGCGACAGGGTTGTTGGTAATGAAAAACTGTTTTTT. Its translation: CASSLSIRDRVVGNEKLFF. The rearrangement links TRBV5-1 to TRBJ1-4, with TRBD1 identical over 7 bases. J gave up 4 bases and V 1 base, and 16 bases lay outside the gene matches. CDR3 length equals 19 residues. Germline V gives CDR1 SGHRS, CDR2 YFSETQ.

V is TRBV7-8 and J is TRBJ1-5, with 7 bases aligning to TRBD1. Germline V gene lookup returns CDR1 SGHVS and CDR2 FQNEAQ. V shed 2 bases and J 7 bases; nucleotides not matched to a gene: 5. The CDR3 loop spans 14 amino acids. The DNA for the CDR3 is TGTGCCAGCAGCTTAAGGGACAGCGGACAGCCCCAGCATTTT. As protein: CASSLRDSGQPQHF.

CDR3 coding DNA: TGTGCCAGCAGTTCCTATTGGCTAGCGGACTATACGCAGTATTTT. Its protein product is CASSSYWLADYTQYF. The chain combines TRBV6-1 with TRBJ2-3; TRBD2 matches at 7 bases. V lost 5 bases to trimming and J lost 7 bases; unmatched junction nucleotides: 12. The germline CDR1 and CDR2 sequences are MNHNS and SASEGT. The CDR3 covers 15 residues.

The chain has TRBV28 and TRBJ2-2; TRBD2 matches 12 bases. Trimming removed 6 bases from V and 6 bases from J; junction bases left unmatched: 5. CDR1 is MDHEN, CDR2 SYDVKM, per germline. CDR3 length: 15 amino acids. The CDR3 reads CASRRLAGVAGELFF. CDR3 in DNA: TGTGCCAGCAGACGACTAGCGGGAGTTGCCGGGGAGCTGTTTTTT. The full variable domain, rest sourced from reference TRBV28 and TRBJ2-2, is DVKVTQSSRYLVKRTGEKVFLECVQDMDHENMFWYRQDPGLGLRLIYFSYDVKMKEKGDIPEGYSVSREKKERFSLILESASTNQTSMYLCASRRLAGVAGELFFGEGSRLTVL.

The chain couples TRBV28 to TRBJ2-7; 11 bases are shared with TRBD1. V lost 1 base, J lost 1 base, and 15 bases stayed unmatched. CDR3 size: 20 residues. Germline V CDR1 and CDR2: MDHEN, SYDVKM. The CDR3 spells CASSLLGDRGNPMRSYEQYF. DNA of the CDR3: TGTGCCAGCAGTTTATTAGGGGACAGGGGGAACCCCATGAGATCCTACGAGCAGTACTTC. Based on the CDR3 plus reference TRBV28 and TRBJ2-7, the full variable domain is DVKVTQSSRYLVKRTGEKVFLECVQDMDHENMFWYRQDPGLGLRLIYFSYDVKMKEKGDIPEGYSVSREKKERFSLILESASTNQTSMYLCASSLLGDRGNPMRSYEQYFGPGTRLTVT.

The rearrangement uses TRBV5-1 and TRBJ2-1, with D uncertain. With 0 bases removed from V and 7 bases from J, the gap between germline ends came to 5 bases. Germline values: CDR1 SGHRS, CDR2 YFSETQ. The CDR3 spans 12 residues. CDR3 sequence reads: CASSLDVNEQFF. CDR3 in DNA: TGCGCCAGCAGCTTGGACGTGAATGAGCAGTTCTTC.

The CDR3 coding sequence is TGCGCCAGCAATAAACAGGGGGCTCCTGACTACGAGCAGTACTTC. Translated: CASNKQGAPDYEQYF. The chain couples TRBV5-1 to TRBJ2-7, with 9 bases matching TRBD1. CDR1 is SGHRS and CDR2 is YFSETQ in the germline V gene. The CDR3 is made up of 15 amino acids. Trimming at V came to 6 bases and at J to 3 bases, leaving 10 bases not matched to a gene.

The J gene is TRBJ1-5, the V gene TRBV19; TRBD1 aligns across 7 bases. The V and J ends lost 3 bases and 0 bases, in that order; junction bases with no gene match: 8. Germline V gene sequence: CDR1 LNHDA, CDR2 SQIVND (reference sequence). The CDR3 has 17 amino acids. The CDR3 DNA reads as TGTGCCAGTAGTATCCGGGACAGCCCATATAGCAATCAGCCCCAGCATTTT. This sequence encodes CASSIRDSPYSNQPQHF.

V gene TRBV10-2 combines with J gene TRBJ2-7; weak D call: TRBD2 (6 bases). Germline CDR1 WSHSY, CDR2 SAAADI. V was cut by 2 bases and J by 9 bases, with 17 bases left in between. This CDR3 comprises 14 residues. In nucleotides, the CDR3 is TGCGCCAGCAGTGAGCCCACGGGCGGGATGGTGCAGTACTTC. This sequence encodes CASSEPTGGMVQYF.

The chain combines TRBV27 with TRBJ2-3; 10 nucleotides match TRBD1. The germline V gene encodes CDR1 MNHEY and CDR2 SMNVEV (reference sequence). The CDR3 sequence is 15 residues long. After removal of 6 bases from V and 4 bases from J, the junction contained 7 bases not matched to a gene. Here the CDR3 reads CASRIYGQGADTQYF. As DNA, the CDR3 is TGTGCCAGCAGGATCTACGGACAGGGGGCAGATACGCAGTATTTT.